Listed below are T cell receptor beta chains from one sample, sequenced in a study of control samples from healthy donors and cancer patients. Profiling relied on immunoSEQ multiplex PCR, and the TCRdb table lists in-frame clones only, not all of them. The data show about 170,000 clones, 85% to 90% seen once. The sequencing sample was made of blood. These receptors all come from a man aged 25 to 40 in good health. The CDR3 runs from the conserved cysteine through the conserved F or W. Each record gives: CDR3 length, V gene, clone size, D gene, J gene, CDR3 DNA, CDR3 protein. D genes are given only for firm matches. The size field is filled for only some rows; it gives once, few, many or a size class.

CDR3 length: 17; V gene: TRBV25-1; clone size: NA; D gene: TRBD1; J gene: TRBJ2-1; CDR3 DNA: TGTGCCAGCAGCTCAAGGGACAGCGCGAGCTCCTACAATGAGCAGTTCTTC; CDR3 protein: CASSSRDSASSYNEQFF
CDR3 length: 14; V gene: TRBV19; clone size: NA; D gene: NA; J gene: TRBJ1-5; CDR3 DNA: TGTGCCAGTAGTTACAGCAATAGCAATCAGCCCCAGCATTTT; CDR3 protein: CASSYSNSNQPQHF
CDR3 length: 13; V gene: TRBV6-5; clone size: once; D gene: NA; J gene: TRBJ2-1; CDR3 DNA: TGTGCCAGCAGTTACTCACGGGCGACTCGGCAGTTCTTC; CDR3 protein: CASSYSRATRQFF
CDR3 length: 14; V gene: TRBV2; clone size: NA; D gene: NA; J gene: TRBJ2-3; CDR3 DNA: TGTGCCAGCGGGAGGACGGTTAGCACAGATACGCAGTATTTT; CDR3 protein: CASGRTVSTDTQYF
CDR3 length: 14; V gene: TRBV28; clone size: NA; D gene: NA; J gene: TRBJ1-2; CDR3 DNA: TGTGCCAGCAGTTTGGGGCAGGGAAGATTTGGCTACACCTTC; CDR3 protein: CASSLGQGRFGYTF
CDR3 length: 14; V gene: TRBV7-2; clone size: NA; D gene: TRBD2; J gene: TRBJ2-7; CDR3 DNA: TGTGCCAGCAGCTTAGAAGCGGGAATATACGAGCAGTACTTC; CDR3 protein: CASSLEAGIYEQYF
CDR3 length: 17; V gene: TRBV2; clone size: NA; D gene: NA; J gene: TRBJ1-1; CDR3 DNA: TGTGCCAGCAGTACGAACACGGGGGGGGTTGTACGCACTGAAGCTTTCTTT; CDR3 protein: CASSTNTGGVVRTEAFF
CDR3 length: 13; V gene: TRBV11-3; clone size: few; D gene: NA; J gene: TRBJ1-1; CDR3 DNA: TGTGCCAGCCTGCCCAGACTGAACACTGAAGCTTTCTTT; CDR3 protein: CASLPRLNTEAFF
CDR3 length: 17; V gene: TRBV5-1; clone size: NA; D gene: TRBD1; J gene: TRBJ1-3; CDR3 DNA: TGCGCCAGCAGCTTGGCGGCAGGGGGAAACTCTGGAAACACCATATATTTT; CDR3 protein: CASSLAAGGNSGNTIYF
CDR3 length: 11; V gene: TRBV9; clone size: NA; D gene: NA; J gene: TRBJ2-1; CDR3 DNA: TGTGCCAGCAGATCCGGGACAGAGCAGTTCTTC; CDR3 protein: CASRSGTEQFF
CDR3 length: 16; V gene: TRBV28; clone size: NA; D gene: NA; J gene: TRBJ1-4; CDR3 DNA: TGTGCCAGCAGTTTCTACCTAGGGGGGGGCAATGAAAAACTGTTTTTT; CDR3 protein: CASSFYLGGGNEKLFF
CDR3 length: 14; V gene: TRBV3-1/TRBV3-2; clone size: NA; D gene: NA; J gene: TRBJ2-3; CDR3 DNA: TGTGCCAGCAGCCAATATGACAGCACAGATACGCAGTATTTT; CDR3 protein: CASSQYDSTDTQYF
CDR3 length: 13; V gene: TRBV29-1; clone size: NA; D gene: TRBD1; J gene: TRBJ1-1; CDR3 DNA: TGCAGCGTTGAATACCGACAGGGAACTGAAGCTTTCTTT; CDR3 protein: CSVEYRQGTEAFF
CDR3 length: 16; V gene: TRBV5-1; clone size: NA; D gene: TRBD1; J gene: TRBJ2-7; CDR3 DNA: TGCGCCAGCAGCTTCCGACAAGGGGACAGATCCGCCGAGCAGTACTTC; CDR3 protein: CASSFRQGDRSAEQYF
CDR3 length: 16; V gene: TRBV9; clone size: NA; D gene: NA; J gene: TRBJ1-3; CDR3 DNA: TGTGCCAGCAGCGCCTCATCCGGGGGCAGGTTAGACACCATATATTTT; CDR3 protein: CASSASSGGRLDTIYF
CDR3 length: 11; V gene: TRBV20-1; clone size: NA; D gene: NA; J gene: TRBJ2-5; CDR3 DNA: TGCAGTGCTAGAGCAACGGAGACCCAGTACTTC; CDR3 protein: CSARATETQYF
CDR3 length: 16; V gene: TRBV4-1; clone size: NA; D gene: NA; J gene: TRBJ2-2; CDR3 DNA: TGCGCCAGCAGCCCGGCCACGGGGCCTAACACCGGGGAGCTGTTTTTT; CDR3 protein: CASSPATGPNTGELFF
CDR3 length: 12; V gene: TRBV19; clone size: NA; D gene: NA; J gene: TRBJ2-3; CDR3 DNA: TGTGCCACCGAATCCGGACGCGTTACGCAGTATTTT; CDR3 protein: CATESGRVTQYF
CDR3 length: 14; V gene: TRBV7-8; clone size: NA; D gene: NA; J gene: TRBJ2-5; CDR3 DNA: TGTGCCAGCAGCGCAGAAACAGGCATGGAGACCCAGTACTTC; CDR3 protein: CASSAETGMETQYF
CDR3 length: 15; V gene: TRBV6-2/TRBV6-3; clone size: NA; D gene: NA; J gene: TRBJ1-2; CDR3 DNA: TGTGCCAGCAGCCGCCAGACATTTAGTGACTATGGCTACACCTTC; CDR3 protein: CASSRQTFSDYGYTF
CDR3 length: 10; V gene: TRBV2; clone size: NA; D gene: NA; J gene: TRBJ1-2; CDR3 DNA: TGTGCCAGCAATCTGGATGGCTACACCTTC; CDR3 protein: CASNLDGYTF
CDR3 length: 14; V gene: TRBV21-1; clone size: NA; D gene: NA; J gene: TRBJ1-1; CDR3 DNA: TGTGCCAGCAAGGAGAACAGGGCGAACACTGAAGCTTTCTTT; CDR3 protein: CASKENRANTEAFF
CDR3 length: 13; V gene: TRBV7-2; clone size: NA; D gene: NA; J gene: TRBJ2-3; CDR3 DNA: TGTGCCAGCAGCTCTCACAGGGAGGGGACGCAGTATTTT; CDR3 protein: CASSSHREGTQYF
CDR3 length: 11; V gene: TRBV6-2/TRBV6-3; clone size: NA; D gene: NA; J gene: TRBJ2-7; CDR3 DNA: TGTGCCAGCAGTTACTCGAGTAGGGTCTACTTC; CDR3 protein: CASSYSSRVYF
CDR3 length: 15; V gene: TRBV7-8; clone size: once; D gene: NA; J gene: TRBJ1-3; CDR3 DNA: TGTGCCAGCAGCCTCGAACATATCTCTGGAAACACCATATATTTT; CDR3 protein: CASSLEHISGNTIYF
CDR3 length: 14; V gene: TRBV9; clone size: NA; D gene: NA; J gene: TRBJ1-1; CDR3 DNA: TGTGCCAGCAGCGTAGGGGGCGGGATCACTGAAGCTTTCTTT; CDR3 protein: CASSVGGGITEAFF
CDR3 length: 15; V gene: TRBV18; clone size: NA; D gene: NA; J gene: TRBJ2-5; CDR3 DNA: TGTGCCAGCTCACCACAGCTAGCCCAAGGAGAGACCCAGTACTTC; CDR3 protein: CASSPQLAQGETQYF
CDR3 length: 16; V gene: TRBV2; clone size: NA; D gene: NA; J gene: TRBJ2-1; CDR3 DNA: TGTGCCAGCAGCGAATCTAGCTCCCGAGGCTACAATGAGCAGTTCTTC; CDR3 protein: CASSESSSRGYNEQFF
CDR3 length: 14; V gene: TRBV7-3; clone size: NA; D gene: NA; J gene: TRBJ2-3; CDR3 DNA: TGTGCCAGCAGCTTACTAGCAGCTGCAGATACGCAGTATTTT; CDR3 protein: CASSLLAAADTQYF
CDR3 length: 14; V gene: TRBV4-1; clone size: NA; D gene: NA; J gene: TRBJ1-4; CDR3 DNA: TGCGCCAGCAGCCAAGTGGGACATAATGAAAAACTGTTTTTT; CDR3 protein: CASSQVGHNEKLFF